This paragraph covers one T cell receptor beta chain sequence. The antigen it binds to is not known. No much larger clone exists at a distance of one base, and base qualities are not known. This entry is derived from a study of T cell repertoires in cytomegalovirus infection (dated by TCRdb to the late 2010s). At the level of the whole study: Recently identified HLA-C-restricted CMV epitopes, whose presentation resists viral immunomodulation, were targeted by peptide stimulations together with well-studied HLA-B-restricted epitopes. Donor HLA type was relevant to the analysis, because carriage of CMV infection together with the matching HLA type was indicated by public TCR beta signatures. Broad study findings and their caveats: In the ex vivo response, HLA-C-restricted CMV-specific TCR beta clonotypes were dominant, and in two of eight donors the single most frequent clonotype came from this HLA-C-restricted group. Carriers of CMV infection plus the relevant HLA type were discriminated by the cumulative frequency of public TCR beta family members in the study cohort and in an independent roughly 320-donor cohort.

Sequencing was carried out with an Illumina HiSeq 1500. TCRdb trimmed the raw reads at Q25, called clones with MiXCR and kept productive beta chains. Rows matching on CDR3 protein sequence are summarized as one entry with the most common DNA and genes. The sample table holds over 95,000 distinct CDR3 sequences, of which around 30% were seen once. Around 41% of the sample is taken by the ten largest. V gives up 2 bases and J gives up 2 bases, and the segment between their germline ends measures 17 bases. CDR1 is given as SGHAT and CDR2 as FQDESV, both from the germline V gene (reference sequence). From the cysteine through the phenylalanine, the CDR3 covers 17 amino acids. The only DNA kept is the CDR3, 51 bases in frame from the first base. The meaning of the sample's treatment or condition label: in vitro stimulation with specific CMV peptide epitopes to enrich CMV-specific T cells.

The TCR comes from a human donor in good health (CMV status not recorded). Some clones in this sample may be carry-over from other donors' samples. Sequences were derived from CD8+ T cells from cultured PBMCs, sampled from culture after CMV antigen stimulation. The chain uses TRBV11-1 and TRBJ2-3; the D element might be TRBD1 or TRBD2, as each aligns at 7 bases. The nucleotide sequence is TGTGCCAGCAGCTTATCCCCCGGGGGGACAGACACAGATACGCAGTATTTT. This encodes CASSLSPGGTDTDTQYF.